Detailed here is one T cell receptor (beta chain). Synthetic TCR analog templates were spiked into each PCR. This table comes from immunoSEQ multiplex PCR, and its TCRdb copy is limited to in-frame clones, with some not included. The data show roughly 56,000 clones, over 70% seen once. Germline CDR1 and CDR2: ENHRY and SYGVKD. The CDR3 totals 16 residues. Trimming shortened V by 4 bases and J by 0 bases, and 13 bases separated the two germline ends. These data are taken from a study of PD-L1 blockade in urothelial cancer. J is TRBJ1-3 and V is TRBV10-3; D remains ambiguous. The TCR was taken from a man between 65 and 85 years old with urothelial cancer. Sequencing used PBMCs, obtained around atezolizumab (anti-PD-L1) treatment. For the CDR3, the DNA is TGTGCCATCAGTGCGGAGATCCCCTTCTCTGGAAACACCATATATTTT. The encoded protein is CAISAEIPFSGNTIYF.